Listed here is a single T cell receptor (beta chain). The data originate from a study of technical replicates of blood from a few donors. Produced via immunoSEQ multiplex PCR; TCRdb's table is partial and in-frame only. The sample has about 86,000 clones; 96% are singletons. This clonotype was sampled from a human donor in good health. The sequenced sample was T cells isolated from PBMCs.

The CDR3: CAHPVGEGYGYTF. DNA of the CDR3: TGTGCCCACCCTGTCGGGGAGGGGTATGGCTACACCTTC. The chain is built from TRBV5-4 and TRBJ1-2; D may be TRBD1 (5 bases). The CDR3 has 13 residues. Germline V CDR1 and CDR2: SGHNT, YYREEE (reference sequence). V lost 10 bases, J lost 5 bases, and 18 bases lay in between.